This TCR beta chain was captured in a study of radiation and T cells in renal cell carcinoma. The time point denotes: blood 4 weeks post-SBRT, at nephrectomy. The treatment denotes: 15 Gy SBRT to primary tumor, nephrectomy 4 weeks later. TCRdb keeps only in-frame clones here, not all; method: immunoSEQ multiplex PCR. This sample has about 73,000 clones, with over 80% found just once. The CDR3 is made up of 18 amino acids. CDR1 is MGHRA and CDR2 is YSYEKL in the germline V gene. V shed 3 bases and J 1 base; nucleotides not matched to a gene: 11. J is TRBJ1-3 and V is TRBV4-1; TRBD1 agrees at 8 bases. The material sequenced was blood, taken from a patient whose treatment included radiotherapy and nephrectomy. The receptor was isolated from a woman aged 55 to 70 with renal cell carcinoma. The CDR3: CASSHPSGQGASGNTIYF. The CDR3 bases are TGCGCCAGCAGCCACCCCTCGGGCCAGGGGGCATCTGGAAACACCATATATTTT.